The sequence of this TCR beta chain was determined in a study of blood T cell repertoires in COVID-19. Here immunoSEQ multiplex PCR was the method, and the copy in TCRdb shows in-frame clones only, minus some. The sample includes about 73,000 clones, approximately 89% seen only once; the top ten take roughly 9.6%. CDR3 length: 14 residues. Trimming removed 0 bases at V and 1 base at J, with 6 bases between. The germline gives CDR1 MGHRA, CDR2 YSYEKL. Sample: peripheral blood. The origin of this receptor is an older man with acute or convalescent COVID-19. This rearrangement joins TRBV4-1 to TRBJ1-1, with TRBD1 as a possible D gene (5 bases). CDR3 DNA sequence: TGCGCCAGCAGCCAAGATCAGGGGAACACTGAAGCTTTCTTT. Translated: CASSQDQGNTEAFF.